This passage covers 9 T cell receptor beta chains from one sample sequenced in a study of Tregs in tolerant kidney transplant recipients. Clones were read by immunoSEQ multiplex PCR, and TCRdb kept only the in-frame ones, dropping some. The table includes 74,000 or so clones, 75% to 95% detected once. Related graft donors supplied nonmyeloablative bone marrow transplants, and mixed chimerism was transient. Sequencing used CD4+ T cells from blood (PBMCs), obtained 24 months after the transplant. The receptor set was obtained from a human patient who received a combined kidney and bone marrow transplant. Some T cells here may be from the graft donor.

This clone was detected a few times. This chain connects TRBV7-2 to TRBJ2-7; 12 nucleotides match TRBD2. Losses at the gene ends were 5 bases for V and 7 bases for J; bases not matched to a gene: 12. Germline CDR1 is SGHTA and CDR2 is FQGNSA. The CDR3 is 16 residues long. The chain's CDR3 is CASSLGGLAGGWEQYF. For the CDR3, the DNA is TGTGCCAGCAGCCTGGGGGGGCTAGCGGGAGGGTGGGAGCAGTACTTC.

This clone was detected a few times. This sequence joins TRBV10-3 and TRBJ1-1; 9 bases are a match to TRBD1. Trimming cost V 6 bases and J 5 bases; bases outside gene matches: 1. From germline, CDR1 is ENHRY and CDR2 SYGVKD. CDR3 length: 12 residues. CDR3 protein: CAIRQGATEAFF. CDR3 sequence (DNA): TGTGCCATCAGACAGGGGGCTACTGAAGCTTTCTTT.

The rearrangement joins TRBV7-2 to TRBJ2-1, with 7 bases matching TRBD2. Germline V gene data show CDR1 as SGHTA and CDR2 as FQGNSA. This CDR3 has 14 residues. V shed 1 base, J shed 10 bases, and the junction held 7 bases outside the gene matches. CDR3 loop: CASSLEAGDQEQFF. Here the CDR3 DNA reads TGTGCCAGCAGCTTAGAGGCGGGGGACCAAGAGCAGTTCTTC.

The V gene is TRBV28, the J gene TRBJ2-7; 7 nucleotides agree with TRBD1. This CDR3 is built from 13 residues. Germline V gene data show CDR1 as MDHEN and CDR2 as SYDVKM. The J segment lost 2 bases and the V segment lost 6 bases, leaving 4 bases of the junction unmatched. CDR3 coding DNA: TGTGCCAGCAGGGGGACAGACCCCTACGAGCAGTACTTC. Its protein is CASRGTDPYEQYF.

This chain joins TRBV12-5 and TRBJ2-2; D not certain. CDR1 is LGHNT and CDR2 is FRNRAP in the germline V gene. V was trimmed by 7 bases and J by 7 bases, leaving 22 bases between them. The CDR3 sequence is 16 residues long. CDR3 in DNA: TGTGCTAGTGCCCTGTTGGGCTCATTGAGTGACGGGGAGCTGTTTTTT. Translated: CASALLGSLSDGELFF.

This chain joins TRBV9 and TRBJ2-5; 9 positions agree with TRBD1. CDR1 and CDR2 from the germline V gene are SGDLS and YYNGEE. The CDR3 contains 17 residues. After removal of 0 bases from V and 5 bases from J, the junction contained 11 bases not matched to a gene. The CDR3 DNA reads TGTGCCAGCAGCGTAGGAGCTGGGGGACAGGGTGGTGAGACCCAGTACTTC. Translated, it gives CASSVGAGGQGGETQYF.

Points on this clone: The junction shows a germline mismatch at one end, possibly a read error. The sample holds other DNA sequences that translate to the same CDR3. The genes are TRBV4-2 and TRBJ1-6; 7 bases are shared with TRBD1. The CDR3 is 18 amino acids. Germline values: CDR1 LGHNA, CDR2 YNFKEQ. The CDR3 region is CASSPQPGQSSYNSPLHF. The CDR3 coding sequence is TGTGCCAGCAGCCCTCAACCGGGACAGAGCTCCTATAATTCCCCCCTCCACTTT.

V usage is TRBV27 and J usage is TRBJ1-5; possible D gene TRBD1, 6 bases. Germline loops: CDR1 MNHEY, CDR2 SMNVEV (reference sequence). Between the trimmed V and J ends, which lost 1 base and 0 bases, there was a span of 13 bases. This CDR3 has 17 residues. CDR3 nucleotides: TGTGCCAGCAGTTTATTAGGGGGGGAGTATAGCAATCAGCCCCAGCATTTT. Translating it yields CASSLLGGEYSNQPQHF.

This chain links TRBV30 with TRBJ1-5; D possibly corresponds to TRBD1 (5 bases). V was pared by 0 bases and J by 12 bases, with 12 bases between. This CDR3 is built from 12 residues. The germline V gene has CDR1 GTSNPN and CDR2 SVGIG (reference sequence). The CDR3 DNA sequence: TGTGCCTGGAGTGTACGGGGGGACCTCCAGCATTTT. As protein: CAWSVRGDLQHF.